A selection of T cell receptor beta chains follows, all from one sample in a study of blood T cell repertoires in COVID-19. Profiling relied on immunoSEQ multiplex PCR, and the TCRdb table lists in-frame clones only, not all of them. There are approximately 180,000 clones in the sample; roughly 86% occur only once, and around 1.6% lies in the top ten. Material: peripheral blood. The receptor source for this set is a woman aged 50 to 60 with acute or convalescent COVID-19. The CDR3 runs from the conserved cysteine through the conserved F or W. D genes are given only for firm matches. The size of a clone is reported for some rows only, either as once, few or many, or as a class for expanded clones.

- TRBJ2-1 TRBV12-3/TRBV12-4 - CASSLGLVSEQFF TGTGCCAGCAGTTTAGGACTAGTTAGCGAGCAGTTCTTC
TRBD2 TRBJ2-7 TRBV7-8 - CASSLAGGYEQYF TGTGCCAGCAGCCTAGCGGGAGGGTACGAGCAGTACTTC
TRBD1 TRBJ1-2 TRBV19 - CASSKGQGAASYGYTF TGTGCCAGTAGTAAGGGGCAGGGGGCCGCAAGTTATGGCTACACCTTC
TRBD1 TRBJ1-5 TRBV5-1 - CASSPTGDSNQPQHF TGCGCCAGCAGCCCCACAGGGGATAGCAATCAGCCCCAGCATTTT
TRBD2 TRBJ2-7 TRBV19 - CASSATSGLTFDRQYF TGTGCCAGTAGTGCCACGTCGGGACTAACATTCGATCGGCAGTACTTC
TRBD2 TRBJ2-4 TRBV15 - CATSGGGVAKNIQYF TGTGCCACCAGCGGGGGGGGAGTAGCCAAAAACATTCAGTACTTC
TRBD1 TRBJ2-5 TRBV30 - CAWRAGGPQETQYF TGTGCCTGGAGGGCAGGGGGCCCGCAAGAGACCCAGTACTTC
- TRBJ2-1 TRBV7-8 - CASSLGTTYNEQFF TGTGCCAGCAGCTTAGGGACAACCTACAATGAGCAGTTCTTC
- TRBJ1-4 TRBV9 once CASSLGGQTNEKLFF TGTGCCAGCAGCCTGGGGGGGCAAACTAATGAAAAACTGTTTTTT
- TRBJ2-7 TRBV5-6 - CASSSRDLGRPYEQYF TGTGCCAGCAGCTCCCGGGATTTGGGCAGGCCCTACGAGCAGTACTTC
- TRBJ2-3 TRBV29-1 - CSVEAGTLSRTDTQYF TGCAGCGTTGAAGCTGGGACTCTCTCCCGCACAGATACGCAGTATTTT
- TRBJ1-6 TRBV3-1/TRBV3-2 few CASSHLDSPLHF TGTGCCAGCAGCCACCTAGATTCACCCCTCCACTTT
TRBD2 TRBJ2-7 TRBV30 - CAFNLGRYPYEQYF TGTGCCTTCAATCTCGGGAGGTACCCCTACGAGCAGTACTTC
- TRBJ2-1 TRBV12-3/TRBV12-4 - CASSLQGWEQFF TGTGCCAGCAGTCTACAGGGTTGGGAGCAGTTCTTC
TRBD2 TRBJ2-1 TRBV5-8 - CASSLAGGSTPEQFF TGTGCCAGCAGCTTAGCGGGGGGGTCTACACCGGAGCAGTTCTTC
- TRBJ2-3 TRBV6-4 - CASSEAGSSTDTQYF TGTGCCAGCAGTGAGGCAGGGTCTAGCACAGATACGCAGTATTTT
- TRBJ2-2 TRBV4-2 - CASSPGQFTGELFF TGTGCCAGCAGCCCAGGACAGTTTACCGGGGAGCTGTTTTTT
- TRBJ2-1 TRBV27 - CASSSPLAISYNEQFF TGTGCCAGCAGTTCCCCTCTAGCGATCTCCTACAATGAGCAGTTCTTC
TRBD2 TRBJ2-3 TRBV7-2 - CASSLAAGGVDTQYF TGTGCCAGCAGCTTAGCGGCGGGGGGGGTAGATACGCAGTATTTT
TRBD1 TRBJ1-1 TRBV4-1 - CASSQVGTVRAEAFF TGCGCCAGCAGCCAAGTAGGGACAGTCAGGGCTGAAGCTTTCTTT
- TRBJ2-1 TRBV10-3 - CAISESARINEQFF TGTGCCATCAGTGAGTCGGCTAGGATCAATGAGCAGTTCTTC
- TRBJ2-3 TRBV7-2 - CASSLARDTDTQYF TGTGCCAGCAGCTTAGCCCGGGACACAGATACGCAGTATTTT
- TRBJ1-2 TRBV6-5 - CASRAGTKENYGYTF TGTGCCAGCAGAGCCGGGACAAAAGAGAACTATGGCTACACCTTC
- TRBJ2-7 TRBV19 - CASSIPRGRYYEQYF TGTGCCAGTAGTATTCCCCGTGGCAGATACTACGAGCAGTACTTC
TRBD1 TRBJ2-3 TRBV5-8 once CASSARQGAIDTQYF TGTGCCAGCAGCGCCAGACAGGGGGCAATAGATACGCAGTATTTT
- TRBJ2-7 TRBV30 - CAWSGSGEQYF TGTGCCTGGAGCGGGAGTGGCGAGCAGTACTTC
TRBD2 TRBJ2-5 TRBV10-2 - CASSEGLAGQETQYF TGCGCCAGCAGTGAGGGACTAGCGGGCCAAGAGACCCAGTACTTC
- TRBJ2-1 TRBV7-3 once CASSLWGGDDNEQFF TGTGCCAGCAGCTTATGGGGCGGGGATGACAATGAGCAGTTCTTC
TRBD2 TRBJ2-3 TRBV11-3 - CASSRGGSKDTQYF TGTGCCAGCAGCCGGGGGGGGTCTAAGGATACGCAGTATTTT
- TRBJ1-6 TRBV27 - CASRRGFRDSPLHF TGTGCCAGCAGACGGGGTTTTAGGGATTCACCCCTCCACTTT
TRBD1 TRBJ1-6 TRBV11-3 - CASSSGGQYNSPLHF TGTGCCAGCAGCTCAGGGGGGCAGTATAATTCACCCCTCCACTTT
- TRBJ1-1 TRBV12-3/TRBV12-4 - CASSLRDREAFF TGTGCCAGCAGTTTGAGGGATAGGGAAGCTTTCTTT
TRBD1 TRBJ2-5 TRBV12-3/TRBV12-4 once CASRGTGRETQYF TGTGCCAGCAGGGGGACAGGGAGGGAGACCCAGTACTTC
TRBD2 TRBJ2-7 TRBV19 - CASSPLVASGRDEQYF TGTGCCAGTAGTCCCCTCGTAGCTAGCGGGAGGGACGAGCAGTACTTC
- TRBJ2-7 TRBV12-3/TRBV12-4 many CASSFSTRNEQYF TGTGCCAGCAGTTTCTCGACTAGGAACGAGCAGTACTTC